The sequence of this T cell receptor beta chain was determined in a study of CD8 T cells in ankylosing spondylitis (dated by TCRdb to 2015 to 2018). Describing the broader study: The study profiled T cell receptor beta repertoires in healthy donors and ankylosing spondylitis patients to find disease-linked TCR variants. The full study cohort comprised 20 to 30 ankylosing spondylitis patients and about 110 healthy donors. Peripheral blood was sampled, and synovial fluid was additionally collected from ankylosing spondylitis patients. The study at large found these results: According to the report, matched synovial fluid samples from ankylosing spondylitis patients were significantly enriched for the disease-linked clones. A TCR beta motif of eight highly homologous amino acid variants appeared characteristic of blood from ankylosing spondylitis patients. A CD8+ phenotype was shown by the disease-linked clones, which were found at relatively low frequencies in peripheral blood. Some motif variants were previously reported in synovial fluid and blood of reactive arthritis patients, suggesting common disease-initiation mechanisms.

Points on this clonotype: Its antigen is currently not known. Per-base quality was not reported, and no clone a single base away is much larger than it.

Inclusive of the bounding cysteine and phenylalanine, the CDR3 is 15 residues long. The retained sequence is limited to the CDR3, 45 bases, with the frame set at the first base. As encoded in the germline V gene, CDR1 is MNHEY while CDR2 is SVGEGT. V and J are trimmed by 8 bases and 4 bases, and the gene matches miss 14 bases of the junction. Data came from an Illumina HiSeq 2500. TCR beta libraries were prepared by quantitative 5'-RACE with molecular barcodes. The study's own analysis went as follows. Disease-linked TCR variants were identified with a new computational method built on a probabilistic model of VDJ rearrangement. TCRdb trimmed the raw reads at Q25, called clones with MiXCR and kept productive beta chains. Identical CDR3 protein sequences are pooled into one entry, listed with their most common genes and DNA. TCRdb's processing, not the authors' own work, is the source of the V and J calls. The sample includes roughly 130,000 distinct CDR3 sequences, with around 9.3% observed a single time. The leading ten clones occupy 3.3% of the sample.

The sequence was obtained from a male donor with ankylosing spondylitis or in good health (not recorded which). Sequencing was done on a sample of blood, either unsorted or a sorted T cell fraction (not recorded which). The chain is made from TRBV6-2 or TRBV6-3 and TRBJ2-7; TRBD1 matches 7 bases in the middle. In nucleotides, the sequence is TGTGCCAGCTGCTTCGCGACAGGGCCTCCTTACGAGCAGTACTTC. It encodes CASCFATGPPYEQYF.